Sequencing of this T cell receptor (beta chain) was carried out in a study of blood T cell repertoires in COVID-19. Study-level background: The samples span acute and convalescent COVID-19 from the United States, Italy and Spain. The cDNA or gDNA used as material had been derived from T cells, B-cell-depleted T cells, or PBMCs.

Per the authors' pipeline: Estimated nucleated cell counts came from reference gene primer amplification. Measured with immunoSEQ multiplex PCR; TCRdb has only the in-frame clones, and not every one. V and J calls and clone size are those listed in that table; D and trimming were worked out from the DNA. Among approximately 31,000 clones listed, approximately 91% were seen once. V lost 6 bases and J 7 bases, leaving 16 bases between the germline ends. This CDR3 contains 13 residues. CDR1 LNHDA and CDR2 SQIVND come from the germline V gene (reference sequence). The origin of this receptor is a human donor with active COVID-19. The donor label of this sample is uncertain. Sequencing used peripheral blood. V and J are TRBV19 and TRBJ2-7; TRBD1 might be the D (6 bases). The CDR3 reads CASSPRGSREQYF. The CDR3 DNA follows: TGTGCCAGTAGCCCCAGGGGCAGTAGGGAGCAGTACTTC.